The rows below give T cell receptor beta chains drawn from one sample of a study of HIV-infected patients and healthy controls. One entry per CDR3 protein, called by TCRdb with MiXCR from the 5' RACE reads. This table holds roughly 6,600 distinct CDR3 sequences, under 11% found once. Source: blood, taken during antiretroviral therapy. The source is an adult with HIV infection. CDR3s include the opening cysteine and the closing phenylalanine or tryptophan. A D gene is named only where the DNA matches it firmly. Clone size is not always given. Where it is, it says once, few, many or a class for expanded clones.

cdr3_length	v_call	j_call	clone_size	d_call	cdr3_aa	cdr3_nt
12	TRBV11-2	TRBJ1-3	few	NA	CASSFPGNTIYF	TGTGCCAGCAGCTTCCCTGGAAACACCATATATTTT
15	TRBV12-3/TRBV12-4	TRBJ2-7	medium-sized	NA	CASSSPDRPPYEQYF	TGTGCCAGCAGTTCCCCCGACAGGCCCCCCTACGAGCAGTACTTC
14	TRBV12-3/TRBV12-4	TRBJ2-2	medium-sized	NA	CASRGTGRTGELFF	TGTGCCAGCAGGGGGACGGGACGTACCGGGGAGCTGTTTTTT
15	TRBV2	TRBJ1-1	medium-sized	TRBD1	CASRQKQGVSTEAFF	TGTGCCAGCAGACAAAAACAGGGGGTTTCAACTGAAGCTTTCTTT
13	TRBV29-1	TRBJ2-7	NA	NA	CSVESTTAYEQYF	TGCAGCGTTGAGTCGACCACCGCCTACGAGCAGTACTTC
15	TRBV7-9	TRBJ2-1	once	NA	CASSSIRGGGNEQFF	TGTGCCAGCAGCTCCATTCGCGGGGGCGGCAATGAGCAGTTCTTC
15	TRBV7-8	TRBJ2-1	medium-sized	TRBD1	CASSSNRGHYNEQFF	TGTGCCAGCAGCTCAAACAGGGGGCACTACAATGAGCAGTTCTTC
17	TRBV6-6	TRBJ1-5	medium-sized	NA	CASSYSWAPGEDQPQHF	TGTGCCAGCAGTTACTCGTGGGCCCCAGGGGAGGATCAGCCCCAGCATTTT
17	TRBV20-1	TRBJ2-1	many	TRBD2	CSAPHQAGGPSYNEQFF	TGCAGTGCCCCCCATCAGGCGGGGGGGCCCTCCTACAATGAGCAGTTCTTC
14	TRBV25-1	TRBJ1-1	medium-sized	TRBD1	CASSLRDRVTEAFF	TGTGCCAGCAGTTTACGGGACAGGGTCACTGAAGCTTTCTTT
22	TRBV7-2	TRBJ2-1	medium-sized	NA	CASSPRAQGVAGAKRRPNEQFF	TGTGCCAGCAGCCCGCGCGCCCAGGGGGTTGCGGGGGCCAAACGACGCCCTAATGAGCAGTTCTTC
15	TRBV12-3/TRBV12-4	TRBJ2-7	many	NA	CASSEVESAAYEQYF	TGTGCCAGCAGTGAGGTGGAGTCAGCGGCCTACGAGCAGTACTTC
18	TRBV6-5	TRBJ2-2	many	TRBD2	CASSTRRTSGVHTGELFF	TGTGCCAGCAGTACACGTCGGACTAGCGGGGTACACACCGGGGAGCTGTTTTTT
12	TRBV24-1	TRBJ1-1	medium-sized	NA	CATSDLNTEAFF	TGTGCCACCAGTGATTTGAACACTGAAGCTTTCTTT
13	TRBV7-3	TRBJ1-2	many	NA	CASSHGQYYGYTF	TGTGCCAGCAGCCATGGACAGTACTATGGCTACACCTTC
16	TRBV6-1	TRBJ2-2	few	TRBD2	CASSGRQRAGAGELFF	TGTGCCAGCAGTGGCCGACAGAGGGCGGGGGCCGGGGAGCTGTTTTTT
14	TRBV19	TRBJ2-1	medium-sized	NA	CASRVGSRYNEQFF	TGTGCCAGTAGGGTAGGCTCACGCTACAATGAGCAGTTCTTC
13	TRBV6-6	TRBJ1-6	medium-sized	NA	CASSYSESSPLHF	TGTGCCAGCAGTTACTCAGAGAGTTCACCCCTCCACTTT
16	TRBV7-2	TRBJ2-3	NA	TRBD1	CASSFGTGTGPDTQYF	TGTGCCAGCAGCTTTGGGACAGGGACGGGGCCAGATACGCAGTATTTT
19	TRBV4-1	TRBJ2-2	few	NA	CASSLLVMVQPGMAGELFF	TGCGCCAGCAGCCTGCTCGTAATGGTCCAGCCGGGTATGGCCGGGGAGCTGTTTTTT
14	TRBV18	TRBJ2-1	few	NA	CASSPPAGTDEQFF	TGTGCCAGCTCACCACCGGCTGGGACCGATGAGCAGTTCTTC
15	TRBV18	TRBJ1-1	medium-sized	TRBD1	CASSLSGTDNTEAFF	TGTGCCAGCTCACTATCCGGGACAGACAACACTGAAGCTTTCTTT
16	TRBV15	TRBJ2-3	few	TRBD2	CATSRPGLADPDTQYF	TGTGCCACCAGCAGACCGGGACTAGCGGACCCAGATACGCAGTATTTT
15	TRBV7-2	TRBJ1-2	medium-sized	NA	CASSPGVGLRGGYTF	TGTGCCAGCAGCCCGGGCGTAGGTCTCAGGGGAGGCTACACCTTC
12	TRBV27	TRBJ1-6	NA	NA	CASSSPSSPLHF	TGTGCCAGCAGTTCCCCCAGTTCACCCCTCCACTTT
13	TRBV19	TRBJ2-7	medium-sized	TRBD1	CASSPGQAREQYF	TGTGCCAGTAGTCCCGGACAGGCTCGGGAGCAGTACTTC
14	TRBV4-2	TRBJ1-4	medium-sized	TRBD1	CASSPSTSDRVGTF	TGTGCCAGCAGCCCTTCAACGTCTGACAGGGTTGGGACTTTT
14	TRBV25-1	TRBJ2-5	medium-sized	TRBD2	CASSGRDYQETQYF	TGTGCCAGCAGTGGCCGGGACTATCAAGAGACCCAGTACTTC
14	TRBV4-2	TRBJ1-4	medium-sized	NA	CASRVTRGDEKLFF	TGTGCCAGCAGGGTCACGCGAGGTGATGAAAAACTGTTTTTT
15	TRBV2	TRBJ1-6	NA	NA	CASSEGRARKSPLHF	TGTGCCAGCAGTGAAGGGAGGGCCCGGAAATCACCCCTCCACTTT
16	TRBV6-5	TRBJ2-3	NA	TRBD2	CASSYERNSGADTQYF	TGTGCCAGCAGTTACGAACGCAACAGCGGGGCAGATACGCAGTATTTT
13	TRBV6-2/TRBV6-3	TRBJ1-5	medium-sized	NA	CASSRHSNQPQHF	TGTGCCAGCTCGAGGCATTCAAATCAGCCCCAGCATTTT
14	TRBV7-9	TRBJ2-6	medium-sized	NA	CASSHTRQANVLTF	TGTGCCAGCAGCCATACACGGCAGGCCAACGTCCTGACTTTC
14	TRBV12-3/TRBV12-4	TRBJ1-5	medium-sized	NA	CASSPVTSNQPQHF	TGTGCCAGCAGTCCAGTCACGAGCAATCAGCCCCAGCATTTT
14	TRBV7-2	TRBJ2-2	many	NA	CASSSSTNTGELFF	TGTGCCAGCAGCTCGTCAACGAACACCGGGGAGCTGTTTTTT
15	TRBV2	TRBJ1-6	medium-sized	NA	CASTPTRGNNSPLHF	TGTGCCAGCACCCCAACAAGGGGGAATAATTCACCCCTCCACTTT
15	TRBV9	TRBJ2-1	NA	TRBD2	CASSVLADDYNEQFF	TGTGCCAGCAGCGTACTAGCGGACGACTACAATGAGCAGTTCTTC
13	TRBV11-2	TRBJ1-1	medium-sized	NA	CASLPPGRTEAFF	TGTGCCAGCTTACCCCCGGGCCGAACTGAAGCTTTCTTT
13	TRBV27	TRBJ2-1	medium-sized	NA	CASSFSGDNEQFF	TGTGCCAGCAGTTTTTCTGGGGACAATGAGCAGTTCTTC
15	TRBV3-1	TRBJ2-1	NA	TRBD2	CASSRDSGGVNEQFF	TGTGCCAGCAGTCGGGACAGCGGGGGGGTAAATGAGCAGTTCTTC
13	TRBV19	TRBJ2-5	NA	TRBD2	CASGTSGQETQYF	TGTGCCAGTGGGACTAGCGGACAAGAGACCCAGTACTTC
13	TRBV29-1	TRBJ1-5	medium-sized	TRBD1	CSVGTGRNQPQHF	TGCAGCGTTGGGACAGGGCGCAATCAGCCCCAGCATTTT
14	TRBV5-1	TRBJ1-6	many	NA	CASSLEMKNSPLHF	TGCGCCAGCAGCTTGGAAATGAAGAATTCACCCCTCCACTTT
17	TRBV9	TRBJ2-5	many	TRBD1	CASSPRTGVVGQETQYF	TGTGCCAGCAGCCCTCGGACAGGGGTTGTGGGCCAAGAGACCCAGTACTTC
13	TRBV20-1	TRBJ1-2	medium-sized	NA	CSASKGKTGGYTF	TGCAGTGCGTCGAAAGGAAAAACTGGTGGCTACACCTTC
13	TRBV7-7	TRBJ2-7	many	NA	CASSLTGGREQYF	TGTGCCAGCAGCTTAACGGGTGGAAGGGAGCAGTACTTC
15	TRBV12-3/TRBV12-4	TRBJ1-2	medium-sized	NA	CASSPYNLLSAGYTF	TGTGCCAGCAGTCCCTATAACCTCCTTTCGGCAGGCTACACCTTC
14	TRBV29-1	TRBJ1-1	medium-sized	NA	CSVRSVSKGTEAFF	TGCAGCGTTCGTTCTGTCAGCAAGGGGACTGAAGCTTTCTTT
13	TRBV7-6	TRBJ2-5	few	NA	CASSLGLQETQYF	TGTGCCAGCAGCTTAGGACTACAAGAGACCCAGTACTTC
14	TRBV9	TRBJ2-2	NA	TRBD1	CASTGTANTGELFF	TGTGCCAGCACCGGGACAGCGAACACCGGGGAGCTGTTTTTT
14	TRBV19	TRBJ2-3	medium-sized	TRBD2	CASGLAGGLDTQYF	TGTGCCAGCGGACTAGCGGGGGGGCTGGATACGCAGTATTTT
15	TRBV18	TRBJ1-4	few	TRBD1	CASSPPGQPNEKLFF	TGTGCCAGCTCACCACCGGGACAGCCTAATGAAAAACTGTTTTTT
14	TRBV5-1	TRBJ2-5	few	NA	CASSPRQGGETQYF	TGCGCCAGCAGCCCGAGACAGGGAGGAGAGACCCAGTACTTC
13	TRBV6-5	TRBJ1-5	NA	NA	CASKMGAFQPQHF	TGTGCCAGCAAAATGGGCGCCTTTCAGCCCCAGCATTTT
14	TRBV29-1	TRBJ1-5	many	TRBD1	CSVRQGGSNQPQHF	TGCAGCGTGCGACAGGGTGGGAGCAATCAGCCCCAGCATTTT
15	TRBV29-1	TRBJ2-1	NA	TRBD2	CSVGSAGGSRNEQFF	TGCAGCGTTGGATCAGCGGGGGGTTCTCGGAATGAGCAGTTCTTC
12	TRBV4-1	TRBJ2-7	many	NA	CASSQGLYEQYF	TGCGCCAGCAGCCAAGGGCTGTACGAGCAGTACTTC
14	TRBV28	TRBJ2-7	few	NA	CASRPQGGPYEQYF	TGTGCCAGCAGACCCCAAGGGGGGCCCTACGAGCAGTACTTC
15	TRBV5-1	TRBJ2-7	medium-sized	TRBD1	CASREGTANSYEQYF	TGCGCCAGCAGGGAAGGGACAGCGAACTCCTACGAGCAGTACTTC
13	TRBV27	TRBJ1-1	medium-sized	NA	CASSLLGATEAFF	TGTGCCAGCAGTTTATTGGGGGCCACTGAAGCTTTCTTT